These 32 T cell receptor beta chains share one sample of origin, sequenced in a study of T cells in women clearing cervical HPV infection. The method was immunoSEQ multiplex PCR; TCRdb's version includes in-frame clones alone and lacks a portion of them. This sample's table has 25,000 to 35,000 clones. Input material: blood buffy coat. All receptors derive from a woman aged 18 to 69 with a cervical HPV16 infection that either progressed to CIN3+ or cleared (not recorded which).

Points on this clone: The read terminates 3 residues before the CDR3 end, so the remaining end is supplied by the germline J gene. This chain links TRBV5-1 with TRBJ1-5, with 7 nucleotides matching TRBD1. Germline trimming cut 1 base from V and 9 bases from J; bases unmatched to any gene: 10. From germline, CDR1 is SGHRS and CDR2 YFSETQ. This CDR3 has 15 residues. CDR3 DNA, as far as it was read: TGCGCCAGCAGCTTGACAGGGGACTCGTCTGGGCCC. It encodes CASSLTGDSSGP. The whole CDR3 region reads CASSLTGDSSGPQHF.

Turning to this clone: The observed sequence ends 3 residues before the CDR3 terminus, with the missing tail filled in from the germline J gene. The chain has TRBV7-9 and TRBJ2-3; D is uncertain. V lost 4 bases and J 2 bases, leaving 4 bases between the germline ends. This CDR3 spans 12 amino acids. Germline CDR1 is SEHNR and CDR2 is FQNEAQ (reference sequence). The CDR3 region is CASSSSTDTQYF. CDR3 bases read: TGTGCCAGCAGCTCTTCCACAGATACG.

On this clone itself: The read halts 3 residues ahead of the CDR3 end, with the missing end drawn from the germline J gene. The chain uses TRBV19 and TRBJ2-2; 8 bases are shared with TRBD2. Germline assignment: CDR1 LNHDA and CDR2 SQIVND (reference sequence). This CDR3 has 12 residues. This CDR3 reads CASSGTSSPLFF. The covered CDR3 bases are TGTGCCAGCTCAGGGACTAGTTCACCG.

On this clone: The read stops 3 residues short of the end of the CDR3; the missing end is completed from the germline J gene. The chain combines TRBV20-1 with TRBJ2-4; TRBD2 agrees at 13 bases. V lost 5 bases, J lost 6 bases, and 7 bases stayed unmatched. Germline assignment: CDR1 DFQATT and CDR2 SNEGSKA (reference sequence). This CDR3 contains 15 residues. The CDR3 reads CSAQGLAGSPNIQYF. CDR3 bases read: TGCAGTGCTCAGGGACTAGCGGGGAGCCCAAACATT.

Turning to this clone: Read coverage stops 3 residues before the CDR3 terminus; the germline J gene supplies the remainder. Other DNA sequences in this specimen translate into the identical CDR3. The chain uses TRBV5-6 and TRBJ2-5; 10 bases line up with TRBD2. The V gene end was trimmed by 2 bases and the J gene end by 4 bases; junction bases not matched to a gene: 5. The CDR3 sequence is 15 residues long. From germline, CDR1 is SGHDT and CDR2 YYEEEE. CDR3 DNA (partial): TGTGCCAGCAGCTTAGTAGCGGGGGGAAGAGAGACC. As protein: CASSLVAGGRET. The whole CDR3 region reads CASSLVAGGRETQYF.

With regard to this clone: The read stops 3 residues short of the end of the CDR3; the missing end is completed from the germline J gene. V gene TRBV5-1 combines with J gene TRBJ2-5, with 7 bases identical to TRBD1. The V gene's germline CDR1 is SGHRS and CDR2 YFSETQ. The CDR3 extends over 14 amino acids. After removal of 0 bases from V and 4 bases from J, the junction contained 3 bases not matched to a gene. The CDR3: CASSLGQGGETQYF. CDR3 DNA, as far as it was read: TGCGCCAGCAGCTTGGGACAGGGTGGAGAGACC.

Note on this clone: Read data end 3 residues before the CDR3 end; the end is taken from the germline J gene. The chain is built from TRBV7-2 and TRBJ1-2; 7 bases line up with TRBD1. The V and J ends lost 0 bases and 4 bases, in that order; junction bases with no gene match: 5. CDR1 SGHTA and CDR2 FQGNSA come from the germline V gene. This CDR3 has 15 amino acids. Partial CDR3 DNA: TGTGCCAGCAGCTTAGCCGGGACAGCTATCTATGGC. Protein: CASSLAGTAIYG. The whole CDR3 sequence reads CASSLAGTAIYGYTF.

Notes on this clone: Read data end 3 residues before the CDR3 end; the end is taken from the germline J gene. The J gene is TRBJ2-3, the V gene TRBV29-1, with TRBD2 identical over 7 bases. CDR1 and CDR2 (germline): SQVTM, ANQGSEA. The CDR3 is 11 residues long. Trimming cost V 7 bases and J 4 bases; bases outside gene matches: 2. CDR3 in amino acids: CSAGGADTQYF. The CDR3 DNA, read in part, is TGCAGCGCGGGGGGTGCAGATACG.

Of note for this clone: The read terminates 3 residues before the CDR3 end, so the remaining end is supplied by the germline J gene. The V gene is TRBV18, the J gene TRBJ2-7, with TRBD1 identical over 9 bases. CDR1 KGHSH and CDR2 LQKENI come from the germline V gene. The CDR3 is 15 residues long. The V and J ends lost 4 bases and 1 base, in that order; junction bases with no gene match: 5. The part of the CDR3 DNA that was read is TGTGCCAGCTCACGAACGGGACAGGGTTCCTACGAG. Translation: CASSRTGQGSYE. The full-length CDR3 reads as CASSRTGQGSYEQYF.

Regarding this clone: The read ends 3 residues before the CDR3 terminus; that terminus is restored from the germline J gene. The V call is TRBV30, the J call TRBJ2-2; 9 bases match TRBD1. Germline V gives CDR1 GTSNPN, CDR2 SVGIG (reference sequence). This CDR3 has 15 residues. The CDR3 reads CAWSVYGQGIEKLFF. The CDR3 bases that were read are TGTGCCTGGAGTGTTTATGGACAGGGGATCGAAAAG.

The covered CDR3 bases are TGTGCCAGTAGTATAGTCCGTAACAATGAG. It is translated as CASSIVRNNE. The whole CDR3 region reads CASSIVRNNEQFF. V is TRBV19 and J is TRBJ2-1; D unclear. The CDR3 extends 3 residues past the end of the read, so its final part is completed from the germline J gene. The CDR3 loop spans 13 amino acids. V shed 1 base and J shed 5 bases, with 6 bases lying between them. Germline values: CDR1 LNHDA, CDR2 SQIVND (reference sequence).

About this clone itself: The CDR3 end is not reached by the read, which stops 3 residues before it; the germline J gene fills it in. This chain connects TRBV24-1 to TRBJ1-2; the D is unclear. The germline V and J ends were trimmed by 3 bases and 4 bases, with 11 bases remaining between them. CDR3 length: 14 residues. CDR1 and CDR2 from the germline V gene are KGHDR and SFDVKD. Incomplete CDR3 DNA: TGTGCCACCAGTGATCCCCAGGAGGCCTATGGC. Protein: CATSDPQEAYG. The CDR3 in its entirety is CATSDPQEAYGYTF.

Comment on this clone: The read ends 3 residues before the CDR3 terminus; that terminus is restored from the germline J gene. The rearrangement joins TRBV14 to TRBJ1-1; tentative D call: TRBD1 (6 bases). CDR3 length equals 14 residues. The germline CDR1 and CDR2 sequences are SGHDN and FVKESK. Between the trimmed V and J ends, which lost 4 bases and 1 base, there was a span of 10 bases. Partial CDR3 DNA: TGTGCCAGCAGCCCGAGGGGGTGGAACACTGAA. Its protein is CASSPRGWNTE. The full CDR3 protein reads CASSPRGWNTEAFF.

Details on this clone: The CDR3 is cut off 3 residues early in the read; its end comes from the germline J gene. J is TRBJ1-1 and V is TRBV11-2, with TRBD1 matching 9 bases. The CDR3 is 15 amino acids. Germline CDR1 reads SGHAT; CDR2 reads FQNNGV. V dropped 5 bases and J dropped 5; count of bases not matched to a gene: 9. CDR3: CASSPIQGAGTEAFF. CDR3 bases read: TGTGCCAGCAGCCCGATACAGGGGGCCGGGACTGAA.

A remark on this clone: Sequencing ends 3 residues short of the CDR3 end; the germline J gene provides the rest. This sequence joins TRBV10-3 and TRBJ2-3, with D tentatively TRBD1 (6 bases). The germline V gene has CDR1 ENHRY and CDR2 SYGVKD. The CDR3 is made up of 14 amino acids. Incomplete CDR3 DNA: TGTGCCACCAGGGACACCCATGGCAATCAGCCG. Its protein is CATRDTHGNQP. The entire CDR3 protein reads CATRDTHGNQPQYF.

A word on this clone: The sequence runs out 3 residues before the end of the CDR3; the remainder is reconstructed from the germline J gene. The chain combines TRBV11-2 with TRBJ2-7; D is perhaps TRBD1 (5 bases). The CDR3 is made up of 13 amino acids. CDR1 SGHAT and CDR2 FQNNGV come from the germline V gene. V was clipped by 7 bases and J by 4 bases, with 14 bases between them. The sequenced CDR3 bases are TGTGCCAGCACCCATCTTGCAGGGTACGAG. This encodes CASTHLAGYE. The CDR3 as a whole reads CASTHLAGYEQYF.

About this clone itself: The read is 3 residues too short to cover the CDR3 end, so that end is filled in from the germline J gene. This chain joins TRBV5-1 and TRBJ2-7; 7 nucleotides agree with TRBD1. This CDR3 is built from 15 residues. The J segment lost 4 bases and the V segment lost 2 bases, leaving 9 bases of the junction unmatched. Germline CDR1 SGHRS, CDR2 YFSETQ. The CDR3 bases that were read are TGCGCCAGCAGCTTTGAAGGGGGCTCCCTTTACGAG. It encodes CASSFEGGSLYE. The CDR3 reads in full as CASSFEGGSLYEQYF.

Comments on this clone: The CDR3 extends 3 residues past the end of the read, so its final part is completed from the germline J gene. J is TRBJ2-2 and V is TRBV5-1, with TRBD1 matching over 10 bases. This CDR3 has 15 residues. Trimming removed 3 bases from V and 8 bases from J; junction bases left unmatched: 7. CDR1 SGHRS and CDR2 YFSETQ come from the germline V gene. The DNA read from the CDR3 is TGCGCCAGCAGCTCGCCAGACAGGGGGCTGGGGGAG. It encodes CASSSPDRGLGE. The whole CDR3 protein is CASSSPDRGLGELFF.

On this clone: From the germline J gene comes the end of the CDR3, since the read stops 3 residues before it. This chain joins TRBV2 and TRBJ1-4; 10 bases agree with TRBD1. Germline V CDR1 and CDR2: SNHLY, FYNNEI. V lost 6 bases to trimming and J lost 10 bases; unmatched junction nucleotides: 8. The CDR3 consists of 14 residues. This chain's CDR3 is CASSTGTGVVKLFF. The part of the CDR3 DNA that was read is TGTGCCAGCAGCACCGGGACAGGGGTAGTAAAA.

A note on this clone: Read coverage stops 3 residues before the CDR3 terminus; the germline J gene supplies the remainder. The chain links TRBV7-9 to TRBJ2-3; 8 nucleotides match TRBD2. This CDR3 has 15 residues. Germline V CDR1 and CDR2: SEHNR, FQNEAQ (reference sequence). The CDR3 reads CASSLGGSGAGTQYF. CDR3 DNA (partial): TGTGCCAGCAGCTTAGGGGGTAGCGGGGCGGGGACG.

On this clone: Coverage ceases 3 residues before the CDR3 finishes, and the germline J gene fills in the end. This chain uses TRBV6-2 or TRBV6-3 with TRBJ2-5; D is undetermined. V was trimmed by 5 bases and J by 4 bases, leaving 14 bases between them. This CDR3 comprises 14 residues. Germline V gene data show CDR1 as MNHEY and CDR2 as SVGEGT. CDR3 bases read: TGTGCCAGCAGTATCCTCCTCTCGGGAGAGACC. As protein: CASSILLSGET. In full, the CDR3 reads CASSILLSGETQYF.

With respect to this clone: The read gets to within 3 residues of the CDR3 end, and the germline J gene fills in the rest. The rearrangement joins TRBV7-3 to TRBJ1-1; D remains ambiguous. The CDR3 sequence is 13 residues long. From germline, CDR1 is SGHTA and CDR2 FQGTGA. Incomplete CDR3 DNA: TGTGCCAGCAGCTTAAAAGAGGGCGTAGGG. Its translation is CASSLKEGVG. The whole CDR3 region reads CASSLKEGVGAFF.

As to this clone: Read sequence stops 3 residues before the CDR3 end, and the germline J gene provides the missing end. The chain joins TRBV7-2 to TRBJ2-5, with D possibly TRBD2 on 5 matching bases. The CDR3 loop spans 13 amino acids. V lost 1 base, J lost 5 bases, and 8 bases lay in between. The germline CDR1 and CDR2 sequences are SGHTA and FQGNSA. The CDR3 DNA, read in part, is TGTGCCAGCAGCTTAGGTACTAGGGAGACC. Its translation is CASSLGTRET. The whole CDR3 is CASSLGTRETQYF.

To note about this clone: The read ends 3 residues shy of where the CDR3 ends; the end is completed using the germline J gene. The chain combines TRBV10-2 with TRBJ2-3; 12 bases are a match to TRBD2. CDR1 is WSHSY, CDR2 SAAADI, per germline. The CDR3 is 17 residues long. CDR3 DNA (partial): TGCGCCAGCGCAGAATCCCGTTCGACTAGCGGGAGCGAGACG. Its translation is CASAESRSTSGSET. The whole CDR3 sequence reads CASAESRSTSGSETQYF.

Regarding this clone: The CDR3 end is not reached by the read, which stops 3 residues before it; the germline J gene fills it in. V usage is TRBV7-6 and J usage is TRBJ1-1, with D possibly matching TRBD1 (5 bases). The CDR3 runs 15 residues. Trimming cost V 5 bases and J 4 bases, with 17 bases left between them. Germline V lookup: CDR1 SGHVS, CDR2 FNYEAQ. CDR3 protein: CASSPRQYPPTEAFF. Incomplete CDR3 DNA: TGTGCCAGCAGCCCCCGACAGTACCCCCCCACTGAA.

With respect to this clone: Read sequence stops 3 residues before the CDR3 end, and the germline J gene provides the missing end. The chain employs TRBV5-1 and TRBJ1-3; D not certain. Germline CDR1 is SGHRS and CDR2 is YFSETQ. Trimming shortened V by 0 bases and J by 7 bases, and 5 bases separated the two germline ends. CDR3 length: 12 amino acids. The sequenced CDR3 bases are TGCGCCAGCAGCTTGGACGCGAACACC. Encoded protein: CASSLDANT. The full CDR3 sequence reads CASSLDANTIYF.

Of note for this clone: The missing CDR3 end, 3 residues past where the read stops, is filled in from the germline J gene. The chain has TRBV2 and TRBJ2-5; D is undetermined. Germline assignment: CDR1 SNHLY and CDR2 FYNNEI. The CDR3 consists of 11 residues. The CDR3 protein is CASSEAPTQYF. The sequenced CDR3 bases are TGTGCCAGCAGTGAAGCCCCTACC.

Details on this clone: The observed sequence ends 3 residues before the CDR3 terminus, with the missing tail filled in from the germline J gene. The chain is built from TRBV14 and TRBJ2-4; D remains unclear. With 0 bases removed from V and 1 base from J, the gap between germline ends came to 19 bases. Germline V CDR1 and CDR2: SGHDN, FVKESK. The CDR3 is 19 residues long. The covered CDR3 bases are TGTGCCAGCAGCCAAGATCGCTCTAAGGCGGCGCTGGCCAAAAACATT. Translated, it gives CASSQDRSKAALAKNI. Given in full, the CDR3 is CASSQDRSKAALAKNIQYF.

A remark on this clone: With the read ending 3 residues before the CDR3 end, the germline J gene is used to fill in that end. The V call is TRBV2, the J call TRBJ2-2; unclear D gene. The CDR3 spans 12 residues. The V end lost 3 bases, the J end lost 9 bases, and 8 bases lay between the germline ends. CDR1 and CDR2 from the germline V gene are SNHLY and FYNNEI. Partial CDR3 DNA: TGTGCCAGCAGTGACAGGTACCGGGAG. Translating gives CASSDRYRE. Given in full, the CDR3 is CASSDRYRELFF.

As for this clone: The read gets to within 3 residues of the CDR3 end, and the germline J gene fills in the rest. The chain combines TRBV20-1 with TRBJ2-7; D gene ambiguous. CDR1 and CDR2 (germline): DFQATT, SNEGSKA (reference sequence). The CDR3 sequence is 14 residues long. Trimming cost V 5 bases and J 2 bases, with 16 bases left between them. The covered CDR3 bases are TGCAGTGCTCTCACGATAGGGTTTCCCTACGAG. This codes for CSALTIGFPYE. The full CDR3 is CSALTIGFPYEQYF.

Comment on this clone: With the read ending 3 residues before the CDR3 end, the germline J gene is used to fill in that end. V usage is TRBV7-2 and J usage is TRBJ2-3, with unresolved D. Germline CDR1 is SGHTA and CDR2 is FQGNSA. Trimming took 2 bases from V and 7 from J, leaving 7 bases between them. The length of the CDR3 is 12 residues. The CDR3 bases that were read are TGTGCCAGCAGCTTACGACTTAATACG. Translated, it gives CASSLRLNT. The full CDR3 reads CASSLRLNTQYF.

On this clone: The read stops 3 residues short of the end of the CDR3; the missing end is completed from the germline J gene. V is TRBV7-2 and J is TRBJ1-2; D uncertain. The V end lost 5 bases, the J end lost 2 bases, and 6 bases lay between the germline ends. Germline V CDR1 and CDR2: SGHTA, FQGNSA. This CDR3 comprises 12 residues. This chain's CDR3 is CASSQRNYGYTF. The CDR3 bases that were read are TGTGCCAGCAGCCAGCGGAACTATGGC.